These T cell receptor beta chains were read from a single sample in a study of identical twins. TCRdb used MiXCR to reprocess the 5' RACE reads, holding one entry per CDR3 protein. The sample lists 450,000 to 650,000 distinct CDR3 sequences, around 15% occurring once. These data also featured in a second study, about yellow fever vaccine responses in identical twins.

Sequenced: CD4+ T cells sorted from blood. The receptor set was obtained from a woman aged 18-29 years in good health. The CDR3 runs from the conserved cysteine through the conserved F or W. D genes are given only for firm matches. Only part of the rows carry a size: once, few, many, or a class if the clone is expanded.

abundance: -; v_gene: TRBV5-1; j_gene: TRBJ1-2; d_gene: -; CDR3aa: CASRPTQLSYGYTF; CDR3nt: TGCGCCAGCAGACCTACCCAACTCAGCTATGGCTACACCTTC
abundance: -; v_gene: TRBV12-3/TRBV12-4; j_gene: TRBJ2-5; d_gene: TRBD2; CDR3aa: CASTLAGGRETQYF; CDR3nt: TGTGCCAGCACTCTAGCGGGGGGGCGAGAGACCCAGTACTTC
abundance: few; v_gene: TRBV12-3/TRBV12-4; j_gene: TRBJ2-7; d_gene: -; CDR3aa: CASSLFRDWKKYEQYF; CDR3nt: TGTGCCAGCAGTTTGTTCCGGGACTGGAAAAAATACGAGCAGTACTTC
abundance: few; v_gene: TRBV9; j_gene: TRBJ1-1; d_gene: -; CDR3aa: CASNPGGSVNTEAFF; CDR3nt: TGTGCCAGCAACCCGGGGGGTTCCGTGAACACTGAAGCTTTCTTT
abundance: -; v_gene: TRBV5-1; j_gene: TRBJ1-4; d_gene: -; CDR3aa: CASSSGTEREKLFF; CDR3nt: TGCGCCAGCAGCTCCGGGACCGAGAGGGAAAAACTGTTTTTT
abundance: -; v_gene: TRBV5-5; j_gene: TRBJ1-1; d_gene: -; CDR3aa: CASSLGPGGRGNTEAFF; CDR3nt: TGTGCCAGCAGCTTGGGTCCCGGGGGCCGGGGGAACACTGAAGCTTTCTTT
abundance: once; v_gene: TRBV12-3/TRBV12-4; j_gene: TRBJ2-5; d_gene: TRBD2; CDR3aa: CASSLAGTSGGIGETQYF; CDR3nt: TGTGCCAGCAGTTTAGCCGGGACTAGCGGGGGGATAGGAGAGACCCAGTACTTC
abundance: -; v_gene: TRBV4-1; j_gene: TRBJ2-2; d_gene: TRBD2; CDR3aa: CASSQEARLAGASGTGELFF; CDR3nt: TGCGCCAGCAGCCAAGAGGCTAGGCTAGCGGGGGCCTCGGGCACCGGGGAGCTGTTTTTT
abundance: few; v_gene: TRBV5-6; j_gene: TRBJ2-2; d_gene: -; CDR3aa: CASSFLRGGELFF; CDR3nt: TGTGCCAGCAGCTTTCTTAGAGGCGGGGAGCTGTTTTTT
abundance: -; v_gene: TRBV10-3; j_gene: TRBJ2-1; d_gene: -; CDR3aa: CAISVYYEQFF; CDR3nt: TGTGCCATCAGTGTTTACTATGAGCAGTTCTTC
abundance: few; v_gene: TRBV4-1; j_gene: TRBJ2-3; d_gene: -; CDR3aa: CASSRDGGASEADTQYF; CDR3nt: TGCGCCAGCAGCCGAGACGGCGGGGCTAGCGAAGCAGATACGCAGTATTTT
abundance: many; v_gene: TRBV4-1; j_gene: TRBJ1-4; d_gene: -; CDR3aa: CASSQPVGGSVEKLFF; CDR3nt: TGCGCCAGCAGCCAACCGGTTGGAGGGTCGGTTGAAAAACTGTTTTTT
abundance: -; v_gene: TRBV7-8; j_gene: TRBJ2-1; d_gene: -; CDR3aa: CASSSYGGPSYNEQFF; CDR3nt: TGTGCCAGCAGCTCCTACGGGGGACCCTCCTACAATGAGCAGTTCTTC
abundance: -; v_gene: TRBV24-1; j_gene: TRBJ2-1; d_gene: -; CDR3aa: CATSDSLSRNEQFF; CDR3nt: TGTGCCACCAGTGATTCCCTATCTCGCAATGAGCAGTTCTTC
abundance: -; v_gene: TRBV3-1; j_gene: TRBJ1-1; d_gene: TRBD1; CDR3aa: CASSQPTPGQGAWNTEAFF; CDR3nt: TGTGCCAGCAGCCAACCTACCCCGGGACAGGGGGCCTGGAACACTGAAGCTTTCTTT
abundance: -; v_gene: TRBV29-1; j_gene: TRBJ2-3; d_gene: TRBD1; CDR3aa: CSTFRQGTQYF; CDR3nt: TGCAGCACCTTTCGACAGGGAACGCAGTATTTT
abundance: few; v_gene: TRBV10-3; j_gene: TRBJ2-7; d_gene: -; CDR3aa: CAIKAGLSYEQYF; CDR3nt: TGTGCCATCAAGGCGGGACTGAGCTACGAGCAGTACTTC
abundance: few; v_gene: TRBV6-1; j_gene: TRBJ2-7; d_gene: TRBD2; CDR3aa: CASSEGLAGAQYF; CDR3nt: TGTGCCAGCAGTGAGGGACTAGCGGGAGCTCAGTACTTC
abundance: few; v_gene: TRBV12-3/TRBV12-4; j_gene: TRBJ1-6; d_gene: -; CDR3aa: CASSFTSSGSPLHF; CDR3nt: TGTGCCAGCAGTTTTACATCTTCTGGTTCACCCCTCCACTTT
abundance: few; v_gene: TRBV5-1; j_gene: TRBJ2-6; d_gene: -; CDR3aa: CASTLTGILDGANVLTF; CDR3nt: TGCGCCAGCACCTTAACAGGGATACTGGATGGGGCCAACGTCCTGACTTTC
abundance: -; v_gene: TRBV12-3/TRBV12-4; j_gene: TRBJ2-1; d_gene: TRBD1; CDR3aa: CASSRGQGAHNEQFF; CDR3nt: TGTGCCAGCAGCCGAGGACAGGGGGCTCACAATGAGCAGTTCTTC
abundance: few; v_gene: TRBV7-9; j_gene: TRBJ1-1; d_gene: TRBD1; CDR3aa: CASSLAEGAAGAFF; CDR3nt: TGTGCCAGCAGCTTAGCGGAGGGGGCTGCAGGAGCTTTCTTT
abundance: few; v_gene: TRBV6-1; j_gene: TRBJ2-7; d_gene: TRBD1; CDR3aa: CASSGLRDRLYEQYF; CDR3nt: TGTGCCAGCAGTGGACTCCGGGACAGACTGTACGAGCAGTACTTC
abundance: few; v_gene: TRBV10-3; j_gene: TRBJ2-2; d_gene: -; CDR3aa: CAISESGPDHRGELFF; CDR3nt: TGTGCCATCAGTGAGTCGGGACCGGATCACAGGGGGGAGCTGTTTTTT
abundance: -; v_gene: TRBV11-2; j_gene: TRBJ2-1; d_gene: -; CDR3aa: CASSGWTLASPNEQFF; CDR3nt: TGTGCCAGCAGCGGCTGGACATTAGCGTCTCCCAATGAGCAGTTCTTC
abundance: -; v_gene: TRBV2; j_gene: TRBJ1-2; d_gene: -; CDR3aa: CASSTHENYGYTF; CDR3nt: TGTGCCAGCAGTACGCACGAAAACTATGGCTACACCTTC
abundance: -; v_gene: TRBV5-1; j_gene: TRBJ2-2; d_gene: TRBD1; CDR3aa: CASSRLAGGANTGELFF; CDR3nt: TGCGCCAGCAGCCGTTTAGCAGGGGGCGCGAACACCGGGGAGCTGTTTTTT
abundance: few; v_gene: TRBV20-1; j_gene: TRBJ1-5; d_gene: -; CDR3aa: CSAKTDAPRGPQHF; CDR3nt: TGCAGTGCAAAAACGGACGCCCCGAGAGGGCCCCAGCATTTT
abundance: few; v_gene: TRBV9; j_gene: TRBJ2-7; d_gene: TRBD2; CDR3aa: CASSVDSTGGEQYF; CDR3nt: TGTGCCAGCAGCGTAGATTCCACGGGGGGAGAGCAGTACTTC
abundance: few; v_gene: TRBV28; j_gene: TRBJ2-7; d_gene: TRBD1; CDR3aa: CASSSPGTGVWSEQYF; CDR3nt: TGTGCCAGCAGCTCCCCCGGGACAGGGGTATGGAGCGAGCAGTACTTC
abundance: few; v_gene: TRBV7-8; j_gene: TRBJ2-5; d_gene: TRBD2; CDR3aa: CASSPRTGTSGQETQYF; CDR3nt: TGTGCCAGCAGCCCAAGAACCGGGACTAGCGGCCAAGAGACCCAGTACTTC
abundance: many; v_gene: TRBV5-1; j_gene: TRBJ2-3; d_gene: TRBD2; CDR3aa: CASSLERGTSTDTQYF; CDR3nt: TGCGCCAGCAGCCTAGAGCGGGGGACCAGCACAGATACGCAGTATTTT
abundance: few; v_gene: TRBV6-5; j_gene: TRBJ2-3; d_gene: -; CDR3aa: CASSYRASTDTQYF; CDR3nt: TGTGCCAGCAGTTACAGGGCAAGCACAGATACGCAGTATTTT
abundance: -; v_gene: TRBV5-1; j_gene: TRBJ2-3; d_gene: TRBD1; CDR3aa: CASSSDRGGSDTQYF; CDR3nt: TGCGCCAGCAGCAGCGACAGGGGCGGTTCAGATACGCAGTATTTT
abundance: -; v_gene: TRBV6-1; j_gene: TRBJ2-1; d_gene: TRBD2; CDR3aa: CASSRRDYRNEQFF; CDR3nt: TGTGCCAGCAGTCGGCGGGACTACCGCAATGAGCAGTTCTTC
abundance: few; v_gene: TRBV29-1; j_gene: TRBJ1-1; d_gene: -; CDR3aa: CSVAPKVRGDTEAFF; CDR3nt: TGCAGCGTTGCCCCCAAGGTCCGGGGGGACACTGAAGCTTTCTTT
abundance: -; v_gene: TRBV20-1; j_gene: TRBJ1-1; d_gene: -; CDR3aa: CSAANGGTGKMWNTEAFF; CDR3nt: TGCAGTGCTGCAAACGGCGGGACGGGGAAGATGTGGAACACTGAAGCTTTCTTT
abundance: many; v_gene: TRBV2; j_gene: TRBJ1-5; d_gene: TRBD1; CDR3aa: CASSGGTGNQPQHF; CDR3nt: TGTGCCAGCAGTGGAGGGACAGGCAATCAGCCCCAGCATTTT
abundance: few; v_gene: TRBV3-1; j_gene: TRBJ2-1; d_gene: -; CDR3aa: CASSQPGMVDNEQFF; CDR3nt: TGTGCCAGCAGCCAACCCGGGATGGTGGACAATGAGCAGTTCTTC
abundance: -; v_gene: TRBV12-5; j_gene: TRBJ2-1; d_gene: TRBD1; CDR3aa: CASGLTSTGGSPNEQFF; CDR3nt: TGTGCTAGTGGTTTGACCTCGACAGGGGGATCCCCCAATGAGCAGTTCTTC
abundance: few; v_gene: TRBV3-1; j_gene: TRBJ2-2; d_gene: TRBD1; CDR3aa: CASTRSGGANTGELFF; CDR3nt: TGTGCCAGCACCAGGTCAGGGGGTGCGAACACCGGGGAGCTGTTTTTT
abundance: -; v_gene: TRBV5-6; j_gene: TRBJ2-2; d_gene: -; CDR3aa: CASAIGRGADTGELFF; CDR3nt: TGTGCCAGCGCTATTGGTCGGGGGGCTGATACCGGGGAGCTGTTTTTT
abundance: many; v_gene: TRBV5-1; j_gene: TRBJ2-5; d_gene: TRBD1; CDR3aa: CASSFNRGSETQYF; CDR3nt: TGCGCCAGCAGCTTTAACAGGGGTTCTGAGACCCAGTACTTC
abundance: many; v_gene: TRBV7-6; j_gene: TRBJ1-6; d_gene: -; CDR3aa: CASSSTGTSPLHF; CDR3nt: TGTGCCAGCAGCTCAACAGGGACTTCACCCCTCCACTTT
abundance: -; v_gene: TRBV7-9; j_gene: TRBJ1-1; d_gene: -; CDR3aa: CASSLGGYRAAEAFF; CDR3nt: TGTGCCAGCAGCTTAGGGGGGTACAGGGCAGCTGAAGCTTTCTTT
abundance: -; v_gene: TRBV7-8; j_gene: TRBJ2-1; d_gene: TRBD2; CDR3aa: CASRLSSGPPNEQFF; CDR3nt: TGTGCCAGCCGTCTATCTAGCGGGCCCCCCAATGAGCAGTTCTTC
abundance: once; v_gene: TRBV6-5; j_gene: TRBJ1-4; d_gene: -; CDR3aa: CASSSTWGRGEKLFF; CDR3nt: TGTGCCAGCAGCTCTACTTGGGGGCGTGGGGAAAAACTGTTTTTT
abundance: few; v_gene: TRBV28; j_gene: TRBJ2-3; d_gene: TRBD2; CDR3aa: CASSLGTSGLGTQYF; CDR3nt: TGTGCCAGCAGTTTAGGGACTAGCGGGCTTGGAACGCAGTATTTT
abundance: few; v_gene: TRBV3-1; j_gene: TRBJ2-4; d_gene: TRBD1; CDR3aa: CASSQSGTAARGNIQYF; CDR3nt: TGTGCCAGCAGCCAGTCCGGGACAGCCGCCCGAGGGAACATTCAGTACTTC